This is a list of T cell receptor beta chains from one sample in a study of CD8 T cells in Susac syndrome. TCRdb itself ran the immunoSEQ multiplex PCR reads through MiXCR, one entry per CDR3 protein. The sample contains some 170,000 distinct CDR3 sequences, about 93% of which appear only once. Sequencing input: CD4+ T cells from PBMCs. These receptors were taken from a human donor with Susac syndrome. Both conserved end residues are trimmed from each CDR3. D genes are given only for firm matches.

J gene: TRBJ2-1
D gene: NA
CDR3 length: 14
V gene: TRBV29-1
CDR3 protein: SVVWPRVGSYNEQF

J gene: TRBJ2-7
D gene: TRBD2
CDR3 length: 13
V gene: TRBV7-2
CDR3 protein: ASSDPGLAGVEQY

J gene: TRBJ2-1
D gene: NA
CDR3 length: 12
V gene: TRBV12-3/TRBV12-4
CDR3 protein: ASQRSGAYNEQF

J gene: TRBJ1-3
D gene: TRBD1
CDR3 length: 13
V gene: TRBV20-1
CDR3 protein: SASEGGGSGNTIY

J gene: TRBJ2-5
D gene: NA
CDR3 length: 13
V gene: TRBV9
CDR3 protein: ASSTREGGQETQY

J gene: TRBJ2-3
D gene: NA
CDR3 length: 13
V gene: TRBV20-1
CDR3 protein: SADDSEGPPDTQY

J gene: TRBJ2-2
D gene: NA
CDR3 length: 12
V gene: TRBV7-3
CDR3 protein: ASTQDRGTGELF

J gene: TRBJ1-4
D gene: NA
CDR3 length: 12
V gene: TRBV28
CDR3 protein: ASRGDLGIEKLF

J gene: TRBJ2-7
D gene: NA
CDR3 length: 12
V gene: TRBV28
CDR3 protein: ASSENSTPYEQY

J gene: TRBJ2-1
D gene: NA
CDR3 length: 14
V gene: TRBV4-3
CDR3 protein: ASSQVWSGVYNEQF

J gene: TRBJ2-3
D gene: NA
CDR3 length: 12
V gene: TRBV25-1
CDR3 protein: ASSEPGSGDTQY

J gene: TRBJ2-1
D gene: NA
CDR3 length: 9
V gene: TRBV29-1
CDR3 protein: SVEPRGEQF

J gene: TRBJ1-6
D gene: TRBD1
CDR3 length: 12
V gene: TRBV3-1
CDR3 protein: ASSQVDRASPLH

J gene: TRBJ2-6
D gene: NA
CDR3 length: 10
V gene: TRBV11-2
CDR3 protein: ASSLGFNVLT

J gene: TRBJ2-7
D gene: NA
CDR3 length: 14
V gene: TRBV28
CDR3 protein: ASSFEHATGRDEQY

J gene: TRBJ1-1
D gene: TRBD1
CDR3 length: 12
V gene: TRBV12-3/TRBV12-4
CDR3 protein: ASSFPGTGVEAF

J gene: TRBJ1-1
D gene: NA
CDR3 length: 11
V gene: TRBV12-3/TRBV12-4
CDR3 protein: ASSARKATEAF

J gene: TRBJ2-6
D gene: NA
CDR3 length: 16
V gene: TRBV20-1
CDR3 protein: SARGRRGINSGANVLT

J gene: TRBJ2-7
D gene: NA
CDR3 length: 11
V gene: TRBV20-1
CDR3 protein: SAIGRLAYEQY

J gene: TRBJ1-6
D gene: NA
CDR3 length: 10
V gene: TRBV7-8
CDR3 protein: ASSPANSPLH

J gene: TRBJ1-2
D gene: NA
CDR3 length: 11
V gene: TRBV13
CDR3 protein: ASTNLGDYGYT

J gene: TRBJ2-3
D gene: NA
CDR3 length: 12
V gene: TRBV7-2
CDR3 protein: ASSLRPSTDTQY

J gene: TRBJ2-1
D gene: NA
CDR3 length: 11
V gene: TRBV2
CDR3 protein: ASSEAPRNEQF